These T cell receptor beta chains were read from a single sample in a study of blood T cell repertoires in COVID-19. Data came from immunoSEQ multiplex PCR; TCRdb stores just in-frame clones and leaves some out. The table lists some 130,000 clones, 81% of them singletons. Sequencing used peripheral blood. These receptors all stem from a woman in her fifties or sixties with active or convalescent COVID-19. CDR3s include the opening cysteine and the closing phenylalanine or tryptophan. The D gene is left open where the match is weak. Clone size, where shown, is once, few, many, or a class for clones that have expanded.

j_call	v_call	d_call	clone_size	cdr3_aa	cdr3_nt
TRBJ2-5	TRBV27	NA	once	CASSLFFGSGQETQYF	TGTGCCAGCAGTTTATTCTTCGGATCGGGGCAAGAGACCCAGTACTTC
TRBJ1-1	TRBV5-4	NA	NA	CASSPGNTEAFF	TGTGCCAGCAGTCCCGGGAACACTGAAGCTTTCTTT
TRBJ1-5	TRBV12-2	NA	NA	CASRPELKDFLNQPQHF	TGTGCAAGTCGCCCCGAGTTAAAGGACTTTCTCAATCAGCCCCAGCATTTT
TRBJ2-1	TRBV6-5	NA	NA	CASSFAIASEQFF	TGTGCCAGCAGTTTCGCTATTGCTAGTGAGCAGTTCTTC
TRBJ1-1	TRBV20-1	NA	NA	CSATGDTEAFF	TGCAGTGCTACGGGGGACACTGAAGCTTTCTTT
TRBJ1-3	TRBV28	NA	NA	CASSVPGSGNTIYF	TGTGCCAGCAGTGTCCCGGGGTCTGGAAACACCATATATTTT
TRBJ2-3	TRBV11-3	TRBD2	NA	CASSLGRAGGSTDTQYF	TGTGCCAGCAGCTTAGGCCGCGCGGGGGGCAGCACAGATACGCAGTATTTT
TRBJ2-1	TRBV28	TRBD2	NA	CASSSPSPLERGGFGEQFF	TGTGCCAGCAGTTCCCCTAGCCCCCTCGAGCGGGGGGGTTTTGGTGAGCAGTTCTTC
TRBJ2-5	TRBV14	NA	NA	CASSGRKEGIIEETQYF	TGTGCCAGCAGCGGACGTAAGGAGGGTATCATAGAAGAGACCCAGTACTTC
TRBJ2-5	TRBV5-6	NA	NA	CASSLGLPGGWTQYF	TGTGCCAGCAGCTTGGGCCTCCCCGGAGGTTGGACCCAGTACTTC
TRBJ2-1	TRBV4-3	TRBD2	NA	CASSLGLAGGTTYNEQFF	TGCGCCAGCAGCCTGGGACTAGCGGGAGGAACGACCTACAATGAGCAGTTCTTC
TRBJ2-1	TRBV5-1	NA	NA	CASSLYGGYNEQFF	TGCGCCAGCAGCTTGTACGGGGGCTACAATGAGCAGTTCTTC
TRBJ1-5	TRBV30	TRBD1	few	CARTTGTGRYSNQPQHF	TGTGCCAGAACTACCGGGACAGGGCGATATAGCAATCAGCCCCAGCATTTT
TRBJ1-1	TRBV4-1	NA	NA	CASSQDTREGTEAFF	TGCGCCAGCAGCCAAGATACCAGGGAGGGCACTGAAGCTTTCTTT
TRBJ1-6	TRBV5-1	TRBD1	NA	CASSLVGQYNSPLHF	TGCGCCAGCAGCTTGGTGGGACAGTATAATTCACCCCTCCACTTT
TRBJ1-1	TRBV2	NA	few	CASSELVPTARTEAFF	TGTGCCAGCAGTGAATTGGTTCCGACAGCAAGGACTGAAGCTTTCTTT
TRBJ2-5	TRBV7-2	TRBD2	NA	CASSLVRDYHF	TGTGCCAGCAGCTTAGTGAGGGACTACCACTTC
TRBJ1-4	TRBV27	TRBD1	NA	CASRQNFEGQGGKLFF	TGTGCCAGCAGACAAAACTTCGAGGGACAGGGAGGTAAACTGTTTTTT
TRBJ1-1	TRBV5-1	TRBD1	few	CASSLADRGEAFF	TGCGCCAGCAGCTTGGCCGACAGGGGAGAAGCTTTCTTT
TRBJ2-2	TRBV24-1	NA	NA	CATSLAGQGGELFF	TGTGCCACCAGTCTGGCGGGGCAGGGCGGGGAGCTGTTTTTT
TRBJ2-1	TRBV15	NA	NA	CATCEGVGFYNEQFF	TGTGCCACCTGTGAGGGCGTGGGTTTCTACAATGAGCAGTTCTTC
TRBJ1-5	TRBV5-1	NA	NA	CASSLEGDSNQPQHF	TGCGCCAGCAGCTTGGAAGGGGATAGCAATCAGCCCCAGCATTTT
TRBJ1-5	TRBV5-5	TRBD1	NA	CASSQLTGDYSNQPQHF	TGTGCCAGCAGCCAGTTGACAGGGGACTATAGCAATCAGCCCCAGCATTTT
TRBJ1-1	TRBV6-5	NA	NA	CASSSRGGTEAFF	TGTGCCAGCAGTTCCAGGGGCGGCACTGAAGCTTTCTTT
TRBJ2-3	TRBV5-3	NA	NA	CARSPGSRTDTQYF	TGTGCCAGAAGCCCGGGATCACGCACAGATACGCAGTATTTT
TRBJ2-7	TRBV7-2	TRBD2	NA	CASSSWTRTAEQYF	TGTGCCAGCAGCTCATGGACTAGGACTGCCGAGCAGTACTTC
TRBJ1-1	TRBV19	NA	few	CASNPSGAMNTEAFF	TGTGCCAGTAACCCCTCAGGGGCGATGAACACTGAAGCTTTCTTT
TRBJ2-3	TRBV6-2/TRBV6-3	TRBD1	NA	CASSVDRGTDTQYF	TGTGCCAGCAGTGTTGACAGGGGGACAGATACGCAGTATTTT
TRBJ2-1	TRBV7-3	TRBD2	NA	CASSPTSASNNEQFF	TGTGCCAGCAGCCCGACTAGCGCCTCGAACAATGAGCAGTTCTTC
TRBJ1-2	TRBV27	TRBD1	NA	CASSFDRGEVYGYTF	TGTGCCAGCTCATTCGACAGGGGGGAAGTCTATGGCTACACCTTC
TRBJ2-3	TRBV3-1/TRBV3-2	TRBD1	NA	CASSQGTGGSYGTDTQYF	TGTGCCAGCAGCCAAGGGACAGGGGGCAGTTATGGAACAGATACGCAGTATTTT
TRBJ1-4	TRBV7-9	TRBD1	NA	CASSLLGQGAPGKLFF	TGTGCCAGCAGCTTACTGGGACAGGGGGCGCCAGGAAAACTGTTTTTT
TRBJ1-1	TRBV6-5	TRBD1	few	CASNPTGGHTEAFF	TGTGCCAGCAACCCAACAGGGGGTCACACTGAAGCTTTCTTT
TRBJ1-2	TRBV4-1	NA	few	CASSPTPGQNTYGYTF	TGCGCCAGCAGCCCCACCCCCGGACAGAATACCTATGGCTACACCTTC
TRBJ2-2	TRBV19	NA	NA	CASTYRGELFF	TGTGCCAGTACCTATCGCGGGGAGCTGTTTTTT
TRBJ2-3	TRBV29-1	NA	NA	CSVDRRTSTDTQYF	TGCAGCGTTGACAGGCGTACTAGCACAGATACGCAGTATTTT
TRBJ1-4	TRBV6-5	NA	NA	CASSSQGTEKLFF	TGTGCCAGCAGTTCCCAGGGAACTGAAAAACTGTTTTTT
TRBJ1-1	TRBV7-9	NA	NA	CASSRTGLNTEAFF	TGTGCCAGCAGCCGAACAGGGTTAAACACTGAAGCTTTCTTT
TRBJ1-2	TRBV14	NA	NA	CASSQGTGSRDYGYTF	TGTGCCAGCAGCCAAGGGACGGGAAGCCGAGACTATGGCTACACCTTC
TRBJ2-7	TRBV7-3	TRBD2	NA	CASSLGLAGVYEQYF	TGTGCCAGCAGCTTAGGGCTAGCGGGAGTCTACGAGCAGTACTTC
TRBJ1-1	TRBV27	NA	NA	CASSLTQGNTEAFF	TGTGCCAGCAGTCTTACCCAGGGGAACACTGAAGCTTTCTTT
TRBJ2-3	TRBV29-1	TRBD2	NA	CSVDLLAGTDTQYF	TGCAGCGTTGATCTTCTAGCGGGGACAGATACGCAGTATTTT
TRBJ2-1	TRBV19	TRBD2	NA	CASSITSGSSYNEQFF	TGTGCCAGTAGTATTACCAGCGGGAGCTCCTACAATGAGCAGTTCTTC
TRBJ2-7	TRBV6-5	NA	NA	CASSGDTSFYEQYF	TGTGCCAGCAGCGGTGACACTTCTTTCTACGAGCAGTACTTC
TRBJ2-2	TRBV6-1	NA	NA	CASSESPYRDLGELFF	TGTGCCAGCAGTGAGTCCCCTTACAGGGACCTTGGGGAGCTGTTTTTT
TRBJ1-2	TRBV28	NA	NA	CASSLVRDTTNYGYTF	TGTGCCAGCAGTTTGGTCCGGGACACCACTAACTATGGCTACACCTTC
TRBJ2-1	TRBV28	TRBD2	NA	CATEGGSSGAYNEQFF	TGTGCCACTGAGGGGGGTTCTAGCGGGGCTTACAATGAGCAGTTCTTC
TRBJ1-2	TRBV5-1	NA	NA	CASSYDSYGYTF	TGCGCCAGCAGCTATGACAGCTATGGCTACACCTTC
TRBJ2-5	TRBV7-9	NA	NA	CASSLDGSQETQYF	TGTGCCAGCAGCTTAGATGGCTCCCAAGAGACCCAGTACTTC
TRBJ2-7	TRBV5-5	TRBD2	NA	CASSLVSWTSGPTYEQYF	TGTGCCAGCAGCTTGGTGTCCTGGACTAGCGGGCCCACCTACGAGCAGTACTTC
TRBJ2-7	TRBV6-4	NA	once	CASSDSNGPYYTLGGYEQYF	TGTGCCAGCAGTGACTCGAACGGGCCGTATTACACCCTCGGGGGCTACGAGCAGTACTTC
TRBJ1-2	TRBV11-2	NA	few	CASSRALQGEGTF	TGTGCCAGCAGCCGAGCCCTCCAAGGGGAGGGCACCTTC
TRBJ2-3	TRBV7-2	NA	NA	CASSLGGRPIEDTQYF	TGTGCCAGCAGCTTAGGGGGGAGGCCCATTGAGGATACGCAGTATTTT
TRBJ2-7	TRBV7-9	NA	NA	CASSLSSYEQYF	TGTGCCAGCAGCCTGAGCTCCTACGAGCAGTACTTC
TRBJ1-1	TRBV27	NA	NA	CASSPLLGTQDPGFTEAFF	TGTGCCAGCAGCCCATTACTCGGGACACAAGACCCAGGATTCACTGAAGCTTTCTTT
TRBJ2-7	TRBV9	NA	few	CASSVDNGSQQYF	TGTGCCAGCAGCGTAGATAACGGGTCCCAGCAGTACTTC
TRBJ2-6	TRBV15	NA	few	CATSGTGHENSGANVLTF	TGTGCCACCAGCGGGACGGGACACGAAAACTCTGGGGCCAACGTCCTGACTTTC